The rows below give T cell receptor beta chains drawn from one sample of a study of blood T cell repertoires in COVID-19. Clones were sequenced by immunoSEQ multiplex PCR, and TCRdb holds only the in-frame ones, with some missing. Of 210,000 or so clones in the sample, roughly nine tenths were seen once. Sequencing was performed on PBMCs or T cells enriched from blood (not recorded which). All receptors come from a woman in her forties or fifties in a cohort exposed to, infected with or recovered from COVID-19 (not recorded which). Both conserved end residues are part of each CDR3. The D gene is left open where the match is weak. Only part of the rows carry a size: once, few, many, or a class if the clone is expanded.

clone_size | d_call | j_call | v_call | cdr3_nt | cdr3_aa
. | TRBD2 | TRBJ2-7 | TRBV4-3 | TGCGCCAGCAGCCAAGACTGGGGGGGGAACACCTACGAGCAGTACTTC | CASSQDWGGNTYEQYF
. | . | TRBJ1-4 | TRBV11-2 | TGTGCCAGCAGCTTATGGGGGGGGGTTGAAAAACTGTTTTTT | CASSLWGGVEKLFF
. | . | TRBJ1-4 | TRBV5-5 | TGTGCCAGCAGCCCGGTGACAGGACAGAATGAAAAACTGTTTTTT | CASSPVTGQNEKLFF
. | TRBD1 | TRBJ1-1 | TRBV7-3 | TGTGCCAGCAGCATGGGACAGGAGAACACTGAAGCTTTCTTT | CASSMGQENTEAFF
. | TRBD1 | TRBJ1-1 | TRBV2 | TGTGCCAGCAGAGTTCAGGGGGCGCTTACTGAAGCTTTCTTT | CASRVQGALTEAFF
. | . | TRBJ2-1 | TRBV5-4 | TGTGCCAGCAACAGGGATCCCGATTACAATGAGCAGTTCTTC | CASNRDPDYNEQFF
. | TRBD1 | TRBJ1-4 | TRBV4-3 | TGCGCCAGCAGCCAAGAAGGGACAGGGGATGAAAAACTGTTTTTT | CASSQEGTGDEKLFF
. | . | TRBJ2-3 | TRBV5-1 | TGCGCCAGCAGCTTAGCTCCAGGGACTTCCTACACAGATACGCAGTATTTT | CASSLAPGTSYTDTQYF
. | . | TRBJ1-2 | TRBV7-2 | TGTGCCAGCAGCACCGGGACTGGGTATGGCTACACCTTC | CASSTGTGYGYTF
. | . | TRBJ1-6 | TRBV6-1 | TGTGCCAGCAGTGAAGTGGGGGCGTCTAATTCACCCCTCCACTTT | CASSEVGASNSPLHF
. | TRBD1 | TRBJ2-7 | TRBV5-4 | TGTGCCAGCAGCTTCGACAGGGCTCGAGGGACCTACGAGCAGTACTTC | CASSFDRARGTYEQYF
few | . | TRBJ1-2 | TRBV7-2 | TGTGCCAGCAGCCCTAGGGAGGTGTCCTATGGCTACACCTTC | CASSPREVSYGYTF
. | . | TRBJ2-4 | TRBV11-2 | TGTGCCAGCAGCGCCCCGGGACTAGCCAAAAACATTCAGTACTTC | CASSAPGLAKNIQYF
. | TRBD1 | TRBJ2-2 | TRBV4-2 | TGTGCCAGCAGCCTGTACAGGGGGACCACCGGGGAGCTGTTTTTT | CASSLYRGTTGELFF
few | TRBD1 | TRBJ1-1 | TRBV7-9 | TGTGCCAGCAGCGCACAGGGGGACACTGAAGCTTTCTTT | CASSAQGDTEAFF
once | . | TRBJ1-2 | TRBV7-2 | TGTGCCAGCAGCCCGAGACAGAATAACTATGGCTACACCTTC | CASSPRQNNYGYTF
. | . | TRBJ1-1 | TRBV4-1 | TGCGCCAGCAGCCAAGCCGGGACTCTGGGCACTGAAGCTTTCTTT | CASSQAGTLGTEAFF
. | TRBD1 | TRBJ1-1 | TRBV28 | TGTGCCAGCAGTTTCTCGACAGGGGGCGACGTAATTTGGTTTGCTTTCTTT | CASSFSTGGDVIWFAFF
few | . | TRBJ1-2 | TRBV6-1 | TGTGCCAGCAGTGGTGGGATTACAGGGTTCAGAAGTGGCTACACCTTC | CASSGGITGFRSGYTF
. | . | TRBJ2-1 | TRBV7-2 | TGTGCCAGCAGCTTAGCTGGGAGCCGCTCCTACAATGAGCAGTTCTTC | CASSLAGSRSYNEQFF
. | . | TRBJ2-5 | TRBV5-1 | TGCGCCAGCAGCTTGGTAATCGGAATCGGACAGGAGACCCAGTACTTC | CASSLVIGIGQETQYF
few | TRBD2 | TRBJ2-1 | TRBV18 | TGTGCCAGCTCACGGGAGGGCAGACTCAACAATGAGCAGTTCTTC | CASSREGRLNNEQFF
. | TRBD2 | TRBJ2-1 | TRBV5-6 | TGTGCCAGCAGCTTGGCTAGCGGGGGGGCCTACAATGAGCAGTTCTTC | CASSLASGGAYNEQFF
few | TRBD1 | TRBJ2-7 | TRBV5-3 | TGTGCCAGAAGCTGTGTGGGACAGGTCTCCTACGAGCAGTACTTC | CARSCVGQVSYEQYF
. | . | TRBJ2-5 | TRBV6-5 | TGTGCCACTGCGACTGGCAGGGCGGGGCAAGAGACCCAGTACTTC | CATATGRAGQETQYF
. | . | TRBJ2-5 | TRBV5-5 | TGTGCCAGCAGCTTGTTTGGTCTAGACGAGACCCAGTACTTC | CASSLFGLDETQYF
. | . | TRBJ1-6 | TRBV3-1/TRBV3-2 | TGTGCCAGCAGCCAAGTAGACAGCACCTATAATTCACCCCTCCACTTT | CASSQVDSTYNSPLHF
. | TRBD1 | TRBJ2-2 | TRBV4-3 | TGCGCCAGCAGCCAAGAGAGGCAGGGGGCTTGGACCGGGGAGCTGTTTTTT | CASSQERQGAWTGELFF
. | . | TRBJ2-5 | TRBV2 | TGTGCCAGCATCGGGGGGCGGCACCAGGAAGAGACCCAGTACTTC | CASIGGRHQEETQYF
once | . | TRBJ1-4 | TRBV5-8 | TGTGCCAGCAGCTTTGGCAGGGCCGCAACTAATGAAAAACTGTTTTTT | CASSFGRAATNEKLFF
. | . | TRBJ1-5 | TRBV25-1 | TGTGCCAGCAGTGGGAATACTACAAATCAGCCCCAGCATTTT | CASSGNTTNQPQHF
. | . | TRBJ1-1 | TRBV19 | TGTGCCAGTAGTACAATTCTGAACACTGAAGCTTTCTTT | CASSTILNTEAFF